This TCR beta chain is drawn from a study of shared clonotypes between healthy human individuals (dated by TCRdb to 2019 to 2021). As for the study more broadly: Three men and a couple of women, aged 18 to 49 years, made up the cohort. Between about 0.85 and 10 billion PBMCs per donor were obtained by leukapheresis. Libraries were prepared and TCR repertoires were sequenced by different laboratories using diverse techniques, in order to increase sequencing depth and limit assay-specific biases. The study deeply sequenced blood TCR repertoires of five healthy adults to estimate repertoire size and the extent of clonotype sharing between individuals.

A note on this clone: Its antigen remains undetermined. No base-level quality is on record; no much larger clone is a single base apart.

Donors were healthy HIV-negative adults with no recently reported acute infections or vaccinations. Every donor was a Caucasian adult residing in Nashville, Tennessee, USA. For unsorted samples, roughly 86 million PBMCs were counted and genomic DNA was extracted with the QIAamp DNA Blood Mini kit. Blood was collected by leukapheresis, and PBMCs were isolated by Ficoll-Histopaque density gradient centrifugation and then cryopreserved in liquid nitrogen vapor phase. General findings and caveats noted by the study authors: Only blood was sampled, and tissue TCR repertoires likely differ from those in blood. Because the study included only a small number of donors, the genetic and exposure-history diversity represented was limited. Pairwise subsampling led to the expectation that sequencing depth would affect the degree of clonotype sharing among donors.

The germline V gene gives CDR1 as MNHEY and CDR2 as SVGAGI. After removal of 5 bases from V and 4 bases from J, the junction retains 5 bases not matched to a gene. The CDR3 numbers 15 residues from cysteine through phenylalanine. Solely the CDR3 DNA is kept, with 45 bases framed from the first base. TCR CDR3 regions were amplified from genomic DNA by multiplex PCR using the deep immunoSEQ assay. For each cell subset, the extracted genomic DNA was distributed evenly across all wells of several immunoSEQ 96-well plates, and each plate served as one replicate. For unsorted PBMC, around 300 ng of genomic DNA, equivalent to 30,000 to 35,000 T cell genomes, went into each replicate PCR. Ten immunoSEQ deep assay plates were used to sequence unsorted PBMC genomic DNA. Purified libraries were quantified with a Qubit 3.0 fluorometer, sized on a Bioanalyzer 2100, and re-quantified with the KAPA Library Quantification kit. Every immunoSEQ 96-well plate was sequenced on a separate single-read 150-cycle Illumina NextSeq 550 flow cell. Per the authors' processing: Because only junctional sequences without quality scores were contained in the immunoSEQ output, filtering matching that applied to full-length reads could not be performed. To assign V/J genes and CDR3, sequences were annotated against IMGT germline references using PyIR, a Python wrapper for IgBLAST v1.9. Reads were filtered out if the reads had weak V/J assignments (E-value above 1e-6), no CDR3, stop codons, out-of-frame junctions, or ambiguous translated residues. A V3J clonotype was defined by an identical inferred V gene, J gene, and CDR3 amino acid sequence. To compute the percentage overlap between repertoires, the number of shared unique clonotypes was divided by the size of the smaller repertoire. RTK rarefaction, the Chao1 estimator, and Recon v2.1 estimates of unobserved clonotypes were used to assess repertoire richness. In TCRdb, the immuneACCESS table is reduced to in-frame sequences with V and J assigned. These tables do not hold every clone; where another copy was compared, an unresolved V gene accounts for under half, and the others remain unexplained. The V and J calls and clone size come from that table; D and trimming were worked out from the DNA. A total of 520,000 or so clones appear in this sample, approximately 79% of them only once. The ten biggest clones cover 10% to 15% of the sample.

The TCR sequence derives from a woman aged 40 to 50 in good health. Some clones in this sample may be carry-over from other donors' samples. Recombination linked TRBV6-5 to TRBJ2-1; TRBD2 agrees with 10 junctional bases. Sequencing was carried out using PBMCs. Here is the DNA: TGTGCCAGCAGTCAGAGCGGGAGGGCGTACAATGAGCAGTTCTTC. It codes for CASSQSGRAYNEQFF.